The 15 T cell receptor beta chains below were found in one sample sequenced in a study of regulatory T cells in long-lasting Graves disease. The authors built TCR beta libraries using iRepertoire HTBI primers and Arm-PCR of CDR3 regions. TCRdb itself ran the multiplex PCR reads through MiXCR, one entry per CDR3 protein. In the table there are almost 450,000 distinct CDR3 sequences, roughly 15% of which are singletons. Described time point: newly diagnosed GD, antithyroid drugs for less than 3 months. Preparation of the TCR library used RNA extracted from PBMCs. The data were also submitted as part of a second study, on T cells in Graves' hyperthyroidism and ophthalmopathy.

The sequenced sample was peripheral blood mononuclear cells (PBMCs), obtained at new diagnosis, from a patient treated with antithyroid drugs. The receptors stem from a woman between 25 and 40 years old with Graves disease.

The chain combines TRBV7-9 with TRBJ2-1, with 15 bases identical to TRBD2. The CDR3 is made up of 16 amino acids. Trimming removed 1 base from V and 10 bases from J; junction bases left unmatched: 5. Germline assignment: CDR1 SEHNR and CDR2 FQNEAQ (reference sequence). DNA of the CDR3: TGTGCCAGCAGCTTAGTGGTAGGACTAGCGGGAGGGGAGCAGTTCTTC. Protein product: CASSLVVGLAGGEQFF.

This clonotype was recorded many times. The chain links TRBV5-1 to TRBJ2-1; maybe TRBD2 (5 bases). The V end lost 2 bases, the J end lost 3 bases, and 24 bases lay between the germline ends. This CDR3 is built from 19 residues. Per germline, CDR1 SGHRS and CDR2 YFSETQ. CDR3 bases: TGCGCCAGCAGCTTAATAATAATCGGAGGCGGACCAAACTACAATGAGCAGTTCTTC. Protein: CASSLIIIGGGPNYNEQFF.

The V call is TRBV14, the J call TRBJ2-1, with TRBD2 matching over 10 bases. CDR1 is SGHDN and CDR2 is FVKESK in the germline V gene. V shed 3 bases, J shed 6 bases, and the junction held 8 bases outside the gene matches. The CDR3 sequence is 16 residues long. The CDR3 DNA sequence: TGTGCCAGCAGCCATTTAACTAGCGGGGCCACCAATGAGCAGTTCTTC. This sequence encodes CASSHLTSGATNEQFF. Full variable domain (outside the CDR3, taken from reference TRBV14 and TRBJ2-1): EAGVTQFPSHSVIEKGQTVTLRCDPISGHDNLYWYRRVMGKEIKFLLHFVKESKQDESGMPNNRFLAERTGGTYSTLKVQPAELEDSGVYFCASSHLTSGATNEQFFGPGTRLTVL.

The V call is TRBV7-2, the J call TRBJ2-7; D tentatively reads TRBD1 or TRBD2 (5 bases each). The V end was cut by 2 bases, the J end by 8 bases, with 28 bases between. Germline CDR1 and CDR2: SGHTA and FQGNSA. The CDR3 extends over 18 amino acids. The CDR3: CASSLPVGSPDEGTKQYF. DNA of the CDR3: TGTGCCAGCAGCTTACCCGTGGGGAGTCCCGACGAGGGGACGAAGCAGTACTTC.

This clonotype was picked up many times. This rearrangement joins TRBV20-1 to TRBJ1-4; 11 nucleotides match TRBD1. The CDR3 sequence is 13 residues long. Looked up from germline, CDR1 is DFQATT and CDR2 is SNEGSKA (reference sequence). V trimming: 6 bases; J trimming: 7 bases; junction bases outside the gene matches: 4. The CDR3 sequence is CSARDRGSEKLFF. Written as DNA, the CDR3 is TGCAGTGCCAGGGACAGGGGGAGTGAAAAACTGTTTTTT.

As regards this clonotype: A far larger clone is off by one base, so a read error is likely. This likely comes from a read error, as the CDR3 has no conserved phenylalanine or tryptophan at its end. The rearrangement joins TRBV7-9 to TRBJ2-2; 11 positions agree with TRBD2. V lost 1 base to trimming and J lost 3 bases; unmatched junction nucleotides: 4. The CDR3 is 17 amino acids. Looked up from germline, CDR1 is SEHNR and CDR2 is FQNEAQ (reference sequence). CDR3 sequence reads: CASSLVGTSGYTGELFL. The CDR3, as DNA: TGTGCCAGCAGCTTAGTGGGGACTAGCGGCTACACCGGGGAGCTGTTTTTG.

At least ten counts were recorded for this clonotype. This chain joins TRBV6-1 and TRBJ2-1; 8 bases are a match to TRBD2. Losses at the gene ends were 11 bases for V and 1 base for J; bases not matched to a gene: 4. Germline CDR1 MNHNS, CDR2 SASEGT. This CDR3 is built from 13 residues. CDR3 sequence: CAAAGGSYNEQFF. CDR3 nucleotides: TGTGCCGCCGCGGGGGGATCCTACAATGAGCAGTTCTTC.

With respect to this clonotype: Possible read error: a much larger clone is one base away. The CDR3 loop is CASMTSSRGSYTQYF. Written as DNA, the CDR3 is TGTGCCAGCATGACTAGTAGTCGGGGATCGTATACGCAGTATTTT. The gene calls are TRBV6-1 and TRBJ2-3; the D gene is possibly TRBD2 (6 bases). This CDR3 is 15 amino acids long. Trimming stripped 7 bases from V and 7 bases from J, with 21 bases between. From germline, CDR1 is MNHNS and CDR2 SASEGT.

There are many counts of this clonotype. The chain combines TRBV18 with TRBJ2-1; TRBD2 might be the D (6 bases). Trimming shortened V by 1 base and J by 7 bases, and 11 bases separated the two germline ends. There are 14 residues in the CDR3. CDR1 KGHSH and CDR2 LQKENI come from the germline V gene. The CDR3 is CASSPLGAGNEQFF. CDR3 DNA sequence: TGTGCCAGCTCACCACTCGGGGCGGGAAATGAGCAGTTCTTC.

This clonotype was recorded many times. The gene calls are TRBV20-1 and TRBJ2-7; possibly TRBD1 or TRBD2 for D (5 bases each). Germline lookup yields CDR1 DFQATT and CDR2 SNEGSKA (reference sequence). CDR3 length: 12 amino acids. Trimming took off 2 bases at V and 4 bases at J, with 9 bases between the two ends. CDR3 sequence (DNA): TGCAGTGCTAGATTGAGGGGTTACGAGCAGTACTTC. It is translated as CSARLRGYEQYF.

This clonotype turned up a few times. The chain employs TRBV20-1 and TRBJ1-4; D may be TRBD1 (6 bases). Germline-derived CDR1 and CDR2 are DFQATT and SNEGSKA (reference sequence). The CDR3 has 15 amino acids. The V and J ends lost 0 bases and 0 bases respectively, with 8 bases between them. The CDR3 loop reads CSARDRGTTNEKLFF. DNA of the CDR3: TGCAGTGCTAGAGATAGGGGGACAACTAATGAAAAACTGTTTTTT.

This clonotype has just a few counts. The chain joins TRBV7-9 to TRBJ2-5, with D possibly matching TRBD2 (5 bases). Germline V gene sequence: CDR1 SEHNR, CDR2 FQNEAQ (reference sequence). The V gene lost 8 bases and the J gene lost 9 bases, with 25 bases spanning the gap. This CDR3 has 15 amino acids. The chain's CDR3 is CASRMGPGRTRAQYF. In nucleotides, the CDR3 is TGTGCCAGCCGGATGGGCCCGGGCCGAACGAGGGCCCAGTACTTC.

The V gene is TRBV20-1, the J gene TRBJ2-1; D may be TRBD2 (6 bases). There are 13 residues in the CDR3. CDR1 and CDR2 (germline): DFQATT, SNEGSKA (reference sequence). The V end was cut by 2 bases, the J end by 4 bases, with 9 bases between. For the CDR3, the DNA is TGCAGTGCTAGATTGACTAGTTACAATGAGCAGTTCTTC. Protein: CSARLTSYNEQFF.

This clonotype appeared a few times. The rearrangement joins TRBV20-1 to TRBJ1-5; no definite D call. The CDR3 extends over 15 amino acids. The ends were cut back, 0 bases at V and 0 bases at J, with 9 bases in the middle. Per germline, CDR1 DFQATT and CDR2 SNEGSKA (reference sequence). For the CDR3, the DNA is TGCAGTGCTAGAGAGTTTGACTATAGCAATCAGCCCCAGCATTTT. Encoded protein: CSAREFDYSNQPQHF.

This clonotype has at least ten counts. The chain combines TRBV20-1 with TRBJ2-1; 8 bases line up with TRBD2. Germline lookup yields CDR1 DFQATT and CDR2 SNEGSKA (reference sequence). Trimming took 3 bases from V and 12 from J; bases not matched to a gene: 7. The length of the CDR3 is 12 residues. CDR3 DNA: TGCAGTGCTAGTAACCTAGCGGGCCTGCAGTTCTTC. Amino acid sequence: CSASNLAGLQFF.